This TCR beta chain appears in the sequencing data of a study of T cell changes during pregnancy in multiple sclerosis. Libraries were prepared by immunoSEQ multiplex PCR; TCRdb keeps only in-frame clonotypes and omits some of them. Among tens of thousands of clones, around nine tenths were seen once, and the ten largest hold 0.7% to 1%. This clone was recorded a few times. V lost 6 bases to trimming and J lost 5 bases; unmatched junction nucleotides: 11. Germline V CDR1 and CDR2: LNHDA, SQIVND (reference sequence). CDR3 size: 15 residues. This chain links TRBV19 with TRBJ1-1, with TRBD1 identical over 8 bases. The sample consisted of CD4+ T cells from peripheral blood mononuclear cells, taken before pregnancy. The source of this sequence is a female donor with multiple sclerosis, enrolled in a pregnancy study. The CDR3 DNA reads as TGTGCCAGTAGACCTCCTCAGGGGGCGGGGACTGAAGCTTTCTTT. Translating it yields CASRPPQGAGTEAFF.